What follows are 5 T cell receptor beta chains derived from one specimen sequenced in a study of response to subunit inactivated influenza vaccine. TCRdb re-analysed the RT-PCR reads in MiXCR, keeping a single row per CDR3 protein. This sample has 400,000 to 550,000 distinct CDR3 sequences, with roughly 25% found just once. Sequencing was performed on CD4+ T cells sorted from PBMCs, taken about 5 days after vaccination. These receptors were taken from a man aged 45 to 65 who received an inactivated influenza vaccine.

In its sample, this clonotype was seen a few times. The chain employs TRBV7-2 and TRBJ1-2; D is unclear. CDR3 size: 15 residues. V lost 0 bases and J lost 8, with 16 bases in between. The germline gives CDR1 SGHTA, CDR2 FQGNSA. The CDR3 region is CASSLADLGFSGYTF. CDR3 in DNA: TGTGCCAGCAGCTTAGCAGATCTAGGTTTTTCGGGCTACACCTTC.

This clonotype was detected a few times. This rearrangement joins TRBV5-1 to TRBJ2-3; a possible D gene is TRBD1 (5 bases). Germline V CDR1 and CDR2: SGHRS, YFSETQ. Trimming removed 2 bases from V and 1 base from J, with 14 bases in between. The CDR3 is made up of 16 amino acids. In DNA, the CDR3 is TGCGCCAGCAGCTTAACATCAGGGATGGGCACAGATACGCAGTATTTT. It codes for CASSLTSGMGTDTQYF.

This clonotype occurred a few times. The CDR3 DNA follows: TGCAGCGTTGATTGGACGGGCATGAACACTGAAGCTTTCTTT. Protein sequence: CSVDWTGMNTEAFF. This chain joins TRBV29-1 and TRBJ1-1; D unclear. Trimming took off 3 bases at V and 0 bases at J, with 11 bases between the two ends. CDR3 length: 14 residues. CDR1 and CDR2 (germline): SQVTM, ANQGSEA.

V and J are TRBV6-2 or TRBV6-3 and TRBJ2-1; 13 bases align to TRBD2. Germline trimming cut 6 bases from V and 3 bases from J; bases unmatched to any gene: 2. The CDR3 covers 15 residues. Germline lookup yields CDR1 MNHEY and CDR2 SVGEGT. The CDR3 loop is CASRRTSGGYNEQFF. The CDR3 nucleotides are TGTGCCAGCAGACGGACTAGCGGGGGCTACAATGAGCAGTTCTTC.

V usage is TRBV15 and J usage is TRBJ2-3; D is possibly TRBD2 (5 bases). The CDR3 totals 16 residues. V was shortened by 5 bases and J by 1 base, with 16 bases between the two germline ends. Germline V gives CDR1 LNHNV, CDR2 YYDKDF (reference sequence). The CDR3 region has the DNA TGTGCCACCAGCGCCTACGAGGAGGACCGCACAGATACGCAGTATTTT. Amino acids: CATSAYEEDRTDTQYF. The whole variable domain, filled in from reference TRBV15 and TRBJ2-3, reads DAMVIQNPRYQVTQFGKPVTLSCSQTLNHNVMYWYQQKSSQAPKLLFHYYDKDFNNEADTPDNFQSRRPNTSFCFLDIRSPGLGDTAMYLCATSAYEEDRTDTQYFGPGTRLTVL.